These 26 T cell receptor beta chains share one sample of origin, sequenced in a study of glioma-infiltrating T cells. Amplification of TCR alpha and beta CDR3 regions from RNA used iRepertoire nested multiplex PCR. TCRdb re-analysed the multiplex PCR reads in MiXCR, keeping a single row per CDR3 protein. The data show a few hundred thousand distinct CDR3 sequences, more than 35% seen once. What was sequenced was glioma tissue, nonneoplastic brain tissue, or PBMCs (not recorded which). The receptors originated from a human donor with low-grade glioma or glioblastoma, undergoing nonglioma brain surgery, or in good health (not recorded which).

V is TRBV20-1 and J is TRBJ2-1; D is ambiguous. The CDR3 spans 13 residues. Germline V gene lookup returns CDR1 DFQATT and CDR2 SNEGSKA (reference sequence). V was cut by 1 base and J by 8 bases, with 12 bases left in between. The CDR3 is CSARGSLSDEQFF. The CDR3 nucleotides are TGCAGTGCTAGAGGGTCCCTCTCCGATGAGCAGTTCTTC.

V gene TRBV4-1 combines with J gene TRBJ1-3, with D unclear. Germline loops: CDR1 MGHRA, CDR2 YSYEKL. V was clipped by 0 bases and J by 0 bases, with 12 bases between them. The CDR3 length is 17 residues. CDR3 sequence reads: CASSQDRQGVSGNTIYF. As DNA, the CDR3 is TGCGCCAGCAGCCAAGATAGACAAGGAGTCTCTGGAAACACCATATATTTT.

This chain links TRBV28 with TRBJ2-7; D perhaps matches TRBD2 (6 bases). CDR3 length: 16 amino acids. The V end was cut by 6 bases, the J end by 3 bases, with 21 bases between. Germline assignment: CDR1 MDHEN and CDR2 SYDVKM. The CDR3 loop is CASSSPIGGTFYEQYF. CDR3 nucleotide sequence: TGTGCCAGCAGCTCTCCGATTGGCGGGACCTTCTACGAGCAGTACTTC.

In this sample, this clonotype turned up a few times. The genes are TRBV20-1 and TRBJ2-1; 7 bases are shared with TRBD1. This CDR3 region has 15 residues. CDR1 is DFQATT and CDR2 is SNEGSKA in the germline V gene (reference sequence). J lost 3 bases, V lost 0 bases, and 5 bases had no gene match. In DNA, the CDR3 is TGCAGTGCTAGAGATCCCCGGACAGGCTACAATGAGCAGTTCTTC. Residues: CSARDPRTGYNEQFF.

This clonotype was recorded only once. One end of the junction varies from germline; a read error may be responsible. The chain has TRBV15 and TRBJ2-3; 7 nucleotides agree with TRBD2. The CDR3 loop spans 13 amino acids. Germline V lookup: CDR1 LNHNV, CDR2 YYDKDF (reference sequence). Written as DNA, the CDR3 is TGTGGCACCAGCCGCGGGAGAACAGATACGCAGTATTTT. Translating gives CGTSRGRTDTQYF.

The chain uses TRBV11-2 and TRBJ1-3; D is unresolved. The CDR3 is 15 residues long. CDR1 is SGHAT and CDR2 is FQNNGV in the germline V gene. V lost 6 bases and J lost 0, with 12 bases in between. CDR3 in DNA: TGTGCCAGCAGTGGACTAACACGCTCTGGAAACACCATATATTTT. This gives the protein CASSGLTRSGNTIYF.

The rearrangement joins TRBV7-9 to TRBJ2-1; possible D gene TRBD2, 6 bases. V was pared by 8 bases and J by 4 bases, with 21 bases between. This CDR3 region has 16 residues. The germline V gene encodes CDR1 SEHNR and CDR2 FQNEAQ (reference sequence). The chain's CDR3 is CASVTETGARYNEQFF. CDR3 in DNA: TGTGCCAGCGTCACGGAAACGGGAGCAAGGTACAATGAGCAGTTCTTC.

This clonotype has a count of ten or more. This chain joins TRBV20-1 and TRBJ2-3; D uncertain. This CDR3 is 11 amino acids long. The germline V and J ends were trimmed by 5 bases and 4 bases, with 7 bases remaining between them. Germline V lookup: CDR1 DFQATT, CDR2 SNEGSKA (reference sequence). This CDR3 reads CSASTPDTQYF. The CDR3, as DNA: TGCAGTGCTTCGACTCCAGATACGCAGTATTTT.

This clonotype has only a few counts. Compared with germline, one end of the junction differs, possibly owing to a read error. This CDR3 reads CLVKAGAYNEQFF. The CDR3, as DNA: TGTCTTGTAAAAGCGGGAGCCTACAATGAGCAGTTCTTC. V usage is TRBV20-1 and J usage is TRBJ2-1, with 8 bases aligning to TRBD2. From germline, CDR1 is DFQATT and CDR2 SNEGSKA (reference sequence). The CDR3 has 13 residues.

This clonotype was seen ten or more times. The genes are TRBV10-3 and TRBJ1-1, with D unclear. The germline V gene encodes CDR1 ENHRY and CDR2 SYGVKD. The CDR3 totals 14 residues. V lost 3 bases, J lost 0 bases, and 8 bases lay in between. The chain's CDR3 is CAISEQQLNTEAFF. As DNA, the CDR3 is TGTGCCATCAGTGAACAGCAACTGAACACTGAAGCTTTCTTT.

This clonotype has only a few counts. The V gene is TRBV4-3, the J gene TRBJ2-3; D is unresolved. The CDR3 loop spans 15 amino acids. Trimming shortened V by 0 bases and J by 0 bases, and 7 bases separated the two germline ends. Germline CDR1 reads LGHNA; CDR2 reads YSLEER. The CDR3 sequence: CASSQDKFSTDTQYF. The CDR3 nucleotides read TGCGCCAGCAGCCAAGATAAGTTTAGCACAGATACGCAGTATTTT.

With regard to this clonotype: Possible read error: a much larger clone is one base away. The chain couples TRBV27 to TRBJ2-5; no reliable D call. The CDR3 runs 14 residues. The germline V gene encodes CDR1 MNHEY and CDR2 SMNVEV (reference sequence). Between the trimmed V and J ends, which lost 5 bases and 5 bases, there was a span of 15 bases. CDR3: CASSTTAGTETQYF. Written as DNA, the CDR3 is TGTGCCAGCAGTACGACCGCTGGAACGGAGACCCAGTACTTC.

In its sample, this clonotype was seen many times. The chain is built from TRBV28 and TRBJ1-5; unclear D gene. Per the germline V gene, CDR1 is MDHEN and CDR2 is SYDVKM. Trimming took off 7 bases at V and 5 bases at J, with 15 bases between the two ends. The CDR3 has 14 amino acids. CDR3 in DNA: TGTGCCAGCACCCGACTTTTTAGGGATCAGCCCCAGCATTTT. It codes for CASTRLFRDQPQHF.

This clonotype was detected only a few times. The chain is built from TRBV28 and TRBJ1-4; 9 positions match TRBD1. The CDR3 totals 17 residues. Per germline, CDR1 MDHEN and CDR2 SYDVKM. The trim removed 6 bases at V and 0 bases at J, leaving 8 bases unmatched. CDR3 in DNA: TGTGCCAGCAGCCGAAACCGGGACAGGGCAACTAATGAAAAACTGTTTTTT. Encoded protein: CASSRNRDRATNEKLFF. Full variable domain (rest looked up from reference TRBV28 and TRBJ1-4): DVKVTQSSRYLVKRTGEKVFLECVQDMDHENMFWYRQDPGLGLRLIYFSYDVKMKEKGDIPEGYSVSREKKERFSLILESASTNQTSMYLCASSRNRDRATNEKLFFGSGTQLSVL.

This clonotype has only a few counts. The rearrangement joins TRBV2 to TRBJ2-1; weak D call: TRBD2 (6 bases). Trimming pared 5 bases from V and 4 bases from J, leaving 12 bases between. Germline V CDR1 and CDR2: SNHLY, FYNNEI. The CDR3 covers 14 residues. In DNA form, the CDR3 reads TGTGCCAGCAGTTCGGGACTGGGGTACAATGAGCAGTTCTTC. It yields the protein CASSSGLGYNEQFF.

The chain has TRBV7-9 and TRBJ2-7, with TRBD1 matching over 9 bases. V shed 5 bases and J 3 bases; nucleotides not matched to a gene: 5. Germline assignment: CDR1 SEHNR and CDR2 FQNEAQ (reference sequence). CDR3 length: 14 amino acids. The CDR3 nucleotides read TGTGCCAGCAGCCATCGGACAGGGGTCTACGAGCAGTACTTC. Its translation is CASSHRTGVYEQYF.

This sequence joins TRBV29-1 and TRBJ2-7; tentative D call: TRBD1 (6 bases). Germline V gene lookup returns CDR1 SQVTM and CDR2 ANQGSEA. The CDR3 has 15 residues. V was pared by 6 bases and J by 2 bases, with 20 bases between. The DNA for the CDR3 is TGCAGCGTGAGGCCCCAACAGGGTAAGGCCTACGAGCAGTACTTC. Its protein product is CSVRPQQGKAYEQYF.

This clonotype was counted only a few times. The chain employs TRBV4-1 and TRBJ2-7, with 7 positions matching TRBD2. The CDR3 is 13 residues long. Germline V gene data show CDR1 as MGHRA and CDR2 as YSYEKL. Unmatched junction bases numbered 2, after V lost 2 bases and J lost 4 bases. In DNA form, the CDR3 reads TGCGCCAGCAGCCAACCCGGGGGGTACGAGCAGTACTTC. Protein product: CASSQPGGYEQYF.

Note on this clonotype: This may be a read error: a much more frequent sequence differs by one nucleotide. The CDR3 sequence: CARRRTLSNEQYF. CDR3 sequence (DNA): TGTGCCAGAAGGAGGACGCTGTCGAACGAGCAGTACTTC. The chain employs TRBV6-2 or TRBV6-3 and TRBJ2-7; tentatively, D is TRBD2 (5 bases). Trimming shortened V by 9 bases and J by 5 bases, and 17 bases separated the two germline ends. This CDR3 contains 13 residues. Per the germline V gene, CDR1 is MNHEY and CDR2 is SVGEGT.

Ten or more counts support this clonotype. The chain has TRBV27 and TRBJ2-7; TRBD2 agrees at 9 bases. Per the germline V gene, CDR1 is MNHEY and CDR2 is SMNVEV (reference sequence). The CDR3 runs 17 residues. J was trimmed by 4 bases and V by 4 bases; bases with no gene match: 14. In nucleotides, the CDR3 is TGTGCCAGCAGTTCCCCCCTGGCCAGCGGGAGGTTGTACGAGCAGTACTTC. This gives the protein CASSSPLASGRLYEQYF.

Many counts were recorded for this clonotype. The chain couples TRBV7-9 to TRBJ1-1; D is perhaps TRBD1 (5 bases). The CDR3 is 13 residues long. The germline gives CDR1 SEHNR, CDR2 FQNEAQ (reference sequence). V shed 6 bases and J shed 0 bases, with 8 bases lying between them. CDR3 coding DNA: TGTGCCAGCAGTTTACAGGTGAACACTGAAGCTTTCTTT. This gives the protein CASSLQVNTEAFF.

This clonotype came up many times. This chain links TRBV6-1 with TRBJ2-1; D unclear. The CDR3 runs to 12 residues. The germline gives CDR1 MNHNS, CDR2 SASEGT. V was clipped by 5 bases and J by 7 bases, with 9 bases between them. The CDR3 DNA reads TGTGCCAGCAGTTCCAGCCGGAATGAGCAGTTCTTC. Residues: CASSSSRNEQFF.

The chain couples TRBV25-1 to TRBJ2-5; no clear D gene. The germline gives CDR1 MGHDK, CDR2 SYGVNS. The CDR3 runs 15 residues. The V gene lost 0 bases and the J gene lost 5 bases, with 13 bases spanning the gap. In DNA, the CDR3 is TGTGCCAGCAGTGAATATGCCAGAGCTTCCGAGACCCAGTACTTC. This codes for CASSEYARASETQYF.

For the CDR3, the DNA is TGTGCCAGCAGTCGGGGCGGAGGGGCACAAGAGACCCAGTACTTC. It yields the protein CASSRGGGAQETQYF. The chain links TRBV6-2 or TRBV6-3 to TRBJ2-5; a possible D gene is TRBD2 (6 bases). The CDR3 loop spans 15 amino acids. Between the trimmed V and J ends, which lost 5 bases and 2 bases, there was a span of 15 bases. The germline CDR1 and CDR2 sequences are MNHEY and SVGEGT.

This clonotype was observed a handful of times. The chain recombines TRBV28 with TRBJ2-7; D perhaps matches TRBD2 (5 bases). Per germline, CDR1 MDHEN and CDR2 SYDVKM. The CDR3 length is 16 residues. V lost 6 bases, J lost 0 bases, and 18 bases lay in between. CDR3 amino acids: CASSLVFGGSSYEQYF. CDR3 bases: TGTGCCAGCAGCTTAGTCTTTGGCGGGTCCTCCTACGAGCAGTACTTC.

This clonotype was seen a handful of times. This chain connects TRBV2 to TRBJ1-4, with D maybe TRBD1 (5 bases). The CDR3 is 15 amino acids. Trimming shortened V by 8 bases and J by 7 bases, and 20 bases separated the two germline ends. CDR1 is SNHLY, CDR2 FYNNEI, per germline. The CDR3 reads CASGGGGARSEKLFF. As DNA, the CDR3 is TGTGCCAGCGGCGGAGGTGGGGCAAGGAGTGAAAAACTGTTTTTT.